Below are 3 T cell receptor beta chains sequenced from a single sample in a study of CD4 T cells in relation to SARS-CoV-2 and coronaviruses. TCRdb's copy holds only in-frame clones and misses some; the assay was immunoSEQ multiplex PCR. This repertoire shows approximately 20,000 clones, about 81% found once; its top ten account for about 10%. Antigen specificity for these receptors is unknown. CD4+ T cells from unexposed donors were obtained before the COVID-19 pandemic (2011-2018). CD4+ T cells were isolated from the cells after around 11 days of culture. The sample comprised CD4+ T cells from PBMCs, cultured in vitro. These receptors all come from a human donor in good health.

The CDR3 DNA reads as TGTGCCAGCAGCCATCTTGGGGGGCTTGATGAAAAACTGTTTTTT. It is translated as CASSHLGGLDEKLFF. The chain uses TRBV4-2 and TRBJ1-4; weak D call: TRBD1 (6 bases). CDR3 length equals 15 residues. V was shortened by 3 bases and J by 6 bases, with 14 bases between the two germline ends. CDR1 is LGHNA, CDR2 YNFKEQ, per germline.

V is TRBV5-1 and J is TRBJ1-2, with no clear D. The CDR3 totals 12 residues. Per the germline V gene, CDR1 is SGHRS and CDR2 is YFSETQ. Trimming removed 0 bases at V and 7 bases at J, with 7 bases between. CDR3 sequence reads: CASSLEDRGYTF. The DNA of the CDR3 is TGCGCCAGCAGCTTGGAGGATCGTGGCTACACCTTC.

The chain uses TRBV12-3 or TRBV12-4 and TRBJ1-6, with 7 bases matching TRBD1. The CDR3 consists of 13 residues. Germline trimming cut 7 bases from V and 8 bases from J; bases unmatched to any gene: 5. CDR3 sequence: CASTAGGDSPLHF. The CDR3, as DNA: TGTGCCAGCACGGCAGGGGGAGATTCACCCCTCCACTTT.